This T cell receptor (beta chain) was documented in a study of cytomegalovirus exposure and HLA in healthy donors. Whole-study results and caveats: Apparent HLA restriction characterized most CMV-associated TCR beta chains in a later analysis. A prior analysis recorded that most TCR beta V segments were productive about 90% or about 30% of the time. A later analysis associated some 16,000 TCR beta sequences with HLA alleles at a 0.05 false discovery rate.

Healthy bone marrow donors supplied every sample. A word on this clone: The target antigen is unknown.

Both 60 Vbeta primers and 13 Jbeta primers went into the PCR. Data came from immunoSEQ multiplex PCR; TCRdb stores just in-frame clones and leaves some out. The sample holds approximately 210,000 clones. This CDR3 is built from 16 residues. The origin of this receptor is a woman younger than 45 in good health and CMV-seropositive. What was sequenced was PBMCs. V and J are TRBV12-2 and TRBJ1-1. TRBV12-2 is given as a pseudogene. CDR3 bases: TGTGCAAGTCGCCCCGGAGGCGGGGGATGGGTCACTGAAGCTTTCTTT. This sequence encodes CASRPGGGGWVTEAFF.